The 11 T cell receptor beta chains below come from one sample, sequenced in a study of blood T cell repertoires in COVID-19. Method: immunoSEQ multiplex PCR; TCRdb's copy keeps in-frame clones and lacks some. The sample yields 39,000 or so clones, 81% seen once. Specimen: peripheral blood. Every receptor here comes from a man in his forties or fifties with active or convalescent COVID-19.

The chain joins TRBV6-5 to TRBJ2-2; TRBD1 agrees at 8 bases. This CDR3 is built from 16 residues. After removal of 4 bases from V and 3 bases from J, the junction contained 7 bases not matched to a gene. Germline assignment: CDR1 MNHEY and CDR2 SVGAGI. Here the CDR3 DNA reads TGTGCCAGCAGTTCCCGACAGGGGATTGACACCGGGGAGCTGTTTTTT. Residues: CASSSRQGIDTGELFF.

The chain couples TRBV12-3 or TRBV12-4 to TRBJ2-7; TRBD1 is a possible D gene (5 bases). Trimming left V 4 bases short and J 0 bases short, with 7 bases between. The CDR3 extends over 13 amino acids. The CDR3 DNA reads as TGTGCCAGCAGTTCTGACAGCTCCTACGAGCAGTACTTC. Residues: CASSSDSSYEQYF.

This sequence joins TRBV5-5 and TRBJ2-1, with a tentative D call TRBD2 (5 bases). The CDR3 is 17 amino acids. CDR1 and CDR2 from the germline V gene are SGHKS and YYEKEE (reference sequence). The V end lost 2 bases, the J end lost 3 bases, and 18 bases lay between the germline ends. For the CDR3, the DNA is TGTGCCAGCAGCTTAAACCCTAGCACCCCCCTCTACAATGAGCAGTTCTTC. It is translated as CASSLNPSTPLYNEQFF.

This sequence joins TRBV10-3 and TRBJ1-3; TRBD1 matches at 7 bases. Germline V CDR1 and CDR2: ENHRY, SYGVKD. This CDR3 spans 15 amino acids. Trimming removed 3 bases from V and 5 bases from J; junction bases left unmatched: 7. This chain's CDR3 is CAISDKGAWRNTIYF. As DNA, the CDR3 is TGTGCCATCAGTGATAAGGGGGCTTGGAGAAACACCATATATTTT.

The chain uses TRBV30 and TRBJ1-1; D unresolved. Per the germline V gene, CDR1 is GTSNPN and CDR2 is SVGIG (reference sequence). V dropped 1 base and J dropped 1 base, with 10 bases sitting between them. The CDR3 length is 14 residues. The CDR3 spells CAWSESLANTEAFF. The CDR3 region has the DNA TGTGCCTGGAGTGAGTCACTAGCGAACACTGAAGCTTTCTTT.

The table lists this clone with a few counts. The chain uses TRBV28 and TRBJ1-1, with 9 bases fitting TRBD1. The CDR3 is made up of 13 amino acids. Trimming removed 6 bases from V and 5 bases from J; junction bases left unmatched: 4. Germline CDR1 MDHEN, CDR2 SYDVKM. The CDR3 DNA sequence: TGTGCCAGCAGGGGACAGGGTAAGACTGAAGCTTTCTTT. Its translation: CASRGQGKTEAFF.

CDR3: CASSFGTGLRHTEAFF. The CDR3 DNA reads as TGTGCCAGCAGCTTCGGGACAGGGCTTAGACACACTGAAGCTTTCTTT. V gene TRBV11-3 combines with J gene TRBJ1-1, with TRBD1 identical over 9 bases. V was pared by 3 bases and J by 3 bases, with 8 bases of the junction left unmatched. The CDR3 loop spans 16 amino acids. Germline lookup yields CDR1 SGHNT and CDR2 YENEEA.

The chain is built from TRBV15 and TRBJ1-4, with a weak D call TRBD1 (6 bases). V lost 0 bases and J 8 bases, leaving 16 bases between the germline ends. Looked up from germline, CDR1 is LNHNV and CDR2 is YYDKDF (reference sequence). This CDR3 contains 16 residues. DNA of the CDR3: TGTGCCACCAGCAGAGATCGGGGGGCGGGGGGCGAAAAACTGTTTTTT. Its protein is CATSRDRGAGGEKLFF.

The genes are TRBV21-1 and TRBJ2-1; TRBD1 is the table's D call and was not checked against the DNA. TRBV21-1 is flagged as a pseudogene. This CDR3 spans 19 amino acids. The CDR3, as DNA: TGTGCCAGCAACAAACCACCCACCGGGACAGGGGACCCCTACAATGAGCAGTTCTTC. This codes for CASNKPPTGTGDPYNEQFF.

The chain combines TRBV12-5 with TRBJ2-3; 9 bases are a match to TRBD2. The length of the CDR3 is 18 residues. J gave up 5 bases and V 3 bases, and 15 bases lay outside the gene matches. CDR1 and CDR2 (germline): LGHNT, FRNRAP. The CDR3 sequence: CASGLENSGRERIDTQYF. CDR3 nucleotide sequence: TGTGCTAGTGGTTTAGAGAATAGCGGGAGAGAGCGGATAGATACGCAGTATTTT.

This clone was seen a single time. The CDR3 spells CASSQARGLLNSPLHF. CDR3 DNA sequence: TGTGCCAGCAGCCAAGCCCGTGGGCTCCTTAATTCACCCCTCCACTTT. The J gene is TRBJ1-6, the V gene TRBV3-1 (or the pseudogene TRBV3-2); D unresolved. Germline V CDR1 and CDR2: LGHDT, YNNKEL (reference sequence). The CDR3 is 16 amino acids. Trimming shortened V by 1 base and J by 6 bases, and 13 bases separated the two germline ends.